This T cell receptor beta chain stems from a study of OX40 agonist ivuxolimab in advanced cancers. Turning to the study itself: At 0.01 to 10 mg/kg, ivuxolimab was administered intravenously to patients every 2 weeks. Three patients had partial responses: one hepatocellular carcinoma, two cutaneous melanoma. Findings of the study overall: The expanded peripheral T cells' antigen specificity was not determined.

Of note for this clone: As yet, its antigen is unknown.

The V gene end was trimmed by 5 bases and the J gene end by 10 bases; junction bases not matched to a gene: 8. CDR1 and CDR2 (germline): SGHTA, FQGNSA. The CDR3 sequence is 14 residues long. The method was immunoSEQ multiplex PCR; TCRdb's version includes in-frame clones alone and lacks a portion of them. In the table there are about 73,000 clones, about 87% of which are singletons. The gene calls are TRBV7-2 and TRBJ2-1; 10 bases fit TRBD2. The specimen comprised CD4+ or CD8+ T cells sorted from blood, sampled in a trial of the OX40 agonist ivuxolimab. The origin of this receptor is an adult with an advanced solid tumor such as melanoma, head and neck, liver or kidney cancer. Written as DNA, the CDR3 is TGTGCCAGCAGCAAAAGCGGGAGGGCCTTGGAGCAGTTCTTC. Its protein product is CASSKSGRALEQFF.